These 6 T cell receptor beta chains share one sample of origin, sequenced in a study of PD-1 blockade in classical Hodgkin lymphoma. Sequenced by immunoSEQ multiplex PCR; TCRdb stores in-frame clones only, minus some. Among roughly 7,500 clones listed, around four fifths were seen once. All patients relapsed after autologous stem cell transplantation, and brentuximab vedotin exposure varied. The authors purified CD4+ T cells from thawed PBMCs by magnetic negative selection. The sample was CD4+ T cells from blood, taken at baseline. Every receptor here comes from a human donor with classical Hodgkin lymphoma.

The V call is TRBV6-5, the J call TRBJ2-7; 7 positions match TRBD2. Germline CDR1 reads MNHEY; CDR2 reads SVGAGI. The CDR3 has 15 residues. V trimming: 2 bases; J trimming: 4 bases; junction bases outside the gene matches: 8. The CDR3 sequence is CASSYRPGRDYEQYF. Here the CDR3 DNA reads TGTGCCAGCAGTTACCGCCCGGGGAGGGATTACGAGCAGTACTTC.

The chain carries TRBV5-1 and TRBJ2-1; D not certain. V lost 7 bases and J lost 4, with 15 bases in between. The germline V gene encodes CDR1 SGHRS and CDR2 YFSETQ. CDR3 length equals 14 residues. DNA of the CDR3: TGCGCCAGCCAGCAAACCGAAAGGTACAATGAGCAGTTCTTC. Encoded protein: CASQQTERYNEQFF.

This chain links TRBV6-5 with TRBJ2-5; 11 bases are shared with TRBD2. The germline V gene has CDR1 MNHEY and CDR2 SVGAGI. CDR3 size: 15 residues. V shed 6 bases and J 2 bases; nucleotides not matched to a gene: 5. CDR3 sequence reads: CASRAGTSGQETQYF. In DNA form, the CDR3 reads TGTGCCAGCAGGGCCGGGACTAGCGGACAAGAGACCCAGTACTTC.

The chain combines TRBV5-1 with TRBJ2-6, with a weak D call TRBD1 (5 bases). The V gene's germline CDR1 is SGHRS and CDR2 YFSETQ. The CDR3 loop spans 15 amino acids. V was pared by 1 base and J by 4 bases, with 9 bases between. The CDR3 region is CASSLRGGGANVLTF. The CDR3 nucleotides are TGCGCCAGCAGCTTGAGGGGCGGAGGGGCCAACGTCCTGACTTTC.

This rearrangement joins TRBV7-8 to TRBJ2-1; tentative D call: TRBD1 (6 bases). This CDR3 region has 17 residues. Per the germline V gene, CDR1 is SGHVS and CDR2 is FQNEAQ. The V and J ends lost 2 bases and 0 bases respectively, with 14 bases between them. The CDR3 bases are TGTGCCAGCAGCTTAAGTATAGGGACAACCTCCTACAATGAGCAGTTCTTC. Translated, it gives CASSLSIGTTSYNEQFF.

The J gene is TRBJ2-3, the V gene TRBV7-6; D is uncertain. Trimming left V 1 base short and J 0 bases short, with 11 bases between. The germline gives CDR1 SGHVS, CDR2 FNYEAQ. The CDR3 spans 16 residues. The CDR3 loop is CASSLGPSLSTDTQYF. CDR3 DNA: TGTGCCAGCAGCTTAGGACCATCCCTGAGCACAGATACGCAGTATTTT.